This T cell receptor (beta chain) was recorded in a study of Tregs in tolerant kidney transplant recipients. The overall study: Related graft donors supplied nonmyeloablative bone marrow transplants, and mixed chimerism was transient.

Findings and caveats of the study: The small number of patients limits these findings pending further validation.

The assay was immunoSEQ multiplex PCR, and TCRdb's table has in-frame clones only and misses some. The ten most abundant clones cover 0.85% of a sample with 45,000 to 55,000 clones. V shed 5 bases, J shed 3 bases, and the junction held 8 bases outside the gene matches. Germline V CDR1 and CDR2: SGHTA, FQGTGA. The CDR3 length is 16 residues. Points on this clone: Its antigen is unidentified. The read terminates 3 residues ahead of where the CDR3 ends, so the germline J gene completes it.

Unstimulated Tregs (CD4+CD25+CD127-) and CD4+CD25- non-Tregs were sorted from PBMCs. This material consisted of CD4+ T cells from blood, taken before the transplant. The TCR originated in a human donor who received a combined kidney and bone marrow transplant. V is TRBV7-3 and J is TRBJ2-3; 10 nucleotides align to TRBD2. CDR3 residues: CASSPRASGRTDTQYF. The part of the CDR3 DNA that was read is TGTGCCAGCAGCCCACGGGCTAGCGGGAGAACAGATACG.